The sequence of this T cell receptor (beta chain) was determined in a study of blood T cells in healthy people across ages (dated by TCRdb to between 2015 and 2017). Concerning the study at large: In model experiments, template switching captured roughly one uniquely barcoded TCR beta cDNA molecule for every two T cells. Age-related changes in TCR beta repertoire diversity were measured in the study by deep sequencing normalized with unique cDNA molecular identifiers. Donors were grouped into four age groups: young (average roughly 17 years), middle-aged (roughly 37), aged (around 60) and long-lived (around 80). To avoid experimental bias, donors of different ages were randomly spread across the sequencing lanes. Two additional independent replicas of 1 million unique cDNA reads from the same blood draw were analyzed for two donors (one aged 18 to 30 and one aged 80 or older).

From the germline V gene (reference sequence), CDR1 is SGHKS and CDR2 is YYEKEE. Including cysteine and phenylalanine, the CDR3 has 12 amino acids. Only the CDR3 part of the read is kept: 36 bases, read in frame from the first base. V sheds 0 bases and J sheds 13 bases, leaving 13 bases between their ends. Library construction relied on 5' RACE. The sequencer was an Illumina HiSeq 2500. The second PCR ran for about 6 to 12 cycles and used a J-beta primer mix along with a sample-barcoded 5' primer. Each TCR beta cDNA molecule received a unique molecular identifier from a template-switch 5' adaptor carrying 12 random nucleotides. Each sample yielded at least 2.5 million CDR3-containing paired-end reads. First-strand cDNA was synthesized from all RNA with the Mint cDNA synthesis kit, primed by a TRBC-specific oligonucleotide. Following uracil-DNA glycosylase treatment, all cDNA underwent a first 18-cycle PCR with the universal primers M1SS and BC2_uni_R. The authors' analysis ran thus. For normalization, 1 million high-quality reads, each with a distinct molecular identifier, were randomly selected from each sample. Instead of being binned into consensus sequences, reads that shared molecular identifiers were thrown out. MiTCR, run with a Q25 quality threshold and the strictest error-elimination algorithm, handled CDR3 identification, clonotype clustering and error correction. A nonparametric unseen species model using Euler transformation provided a lower-bound estimate of total TCR beta diversity. The public reads were run again by TCRdb, first through fastp at Q25 and then through MiXCR, and only productive beta chains were kept. Each record represents a unique CDR3 protein, reported with the most common genes and DNA among its rows. TCRdb's processing, not the authors' own work, is the source of the V and J calls. The sample profile shows 1.5 million to 2 million distinct CDR3 sequences; 30% to 40% of them were found once. Together, the top ten hold about 11% of the sample.

Notes on this clonotype: Its antigen is not yet known. The sample holds no much larger clone one base away, and base qualities are not on file.

Study-level results and caveats: Estimates of total diversity based on one million sequenced T cells were considered lower bounds and underestimates. Observed TCR beta diversity per million T cells fell roughly linearly with age, and a significant reduction was already apparent by age roughly 40. The long-lived group showed more naive CD4+ T cells, fewer expanded clones and increased TCR diversity than the aged group, suggesting age selection. A strong correlation was found between observed TCR beta diversity and the percentage of naive T cells measured by flow cytometry. Because the CMV infection status of the donors was unknown, age-related changes in expanded clonotypes may potentially have been confounded. Conclusive comparison of naive and antigen-experienced compartments was prevented by the profiling of bulk unsorted PBMCs.

Donors were around 37 systemically healthy Caucasian individuals from Russia aged roughly 6 to 90 years. Each donor gave about 10 milliliters of peripheral blood, drawn into EDTA-treated Vacutainer tubes. Ficoll-Paque density-gradient centrifugation was used to isolate PBMCs, with at least 6.5 million per sample. Total RNA, at least 6 micrograms per sample, was extracted from PBMCs with Trizol reagent. Naive CD45RAhigh/CD27high T cell percentages were measured by flow cytometry on a PBMC aliquot from every donor. Sequencing was performed on blood. This receptor was obtained from a woman under 40 in good health. The rearrangement joined TRBV5-5 to TRBJ1-2; the D gene identity is not certain. The DNA sequence is given as TGTGCCAGCAGCTTGGACTTTGTTAGCTGCACCTTC. It is translated as CASSLDFVSCTF.